This T cell receptor beta chain was obtained from a study of blood T cell repertoires in COVID-19. This clone was counted once. From germline, CDR1 is LGHNA and CDR2 YNFKEQ. V lost 2 bases, J lost 4 bases, and 14 bases lay in between. The CDR3 contains 15 residues. Clones were read by immunoSEQ multiplex PCR, and TCRdb kept only the in-frame ones, dropping some. Among approximately 97,000 clones listed, 90% were seen once. This receptor was identified in a man aged 60 to 69 with acute or convalescent COVID-19. The V call is TRBV4-2, the J call TRBJ1-2; no clear D gene. The sample consisted of peripheral blood. CDR3 region: CASSQNTLEGYGYTF. As DNA, the CDR3 is TGTGCCAGCAGCCAAAATACCCTGGAGGGCTATGGCTACACCTTC.